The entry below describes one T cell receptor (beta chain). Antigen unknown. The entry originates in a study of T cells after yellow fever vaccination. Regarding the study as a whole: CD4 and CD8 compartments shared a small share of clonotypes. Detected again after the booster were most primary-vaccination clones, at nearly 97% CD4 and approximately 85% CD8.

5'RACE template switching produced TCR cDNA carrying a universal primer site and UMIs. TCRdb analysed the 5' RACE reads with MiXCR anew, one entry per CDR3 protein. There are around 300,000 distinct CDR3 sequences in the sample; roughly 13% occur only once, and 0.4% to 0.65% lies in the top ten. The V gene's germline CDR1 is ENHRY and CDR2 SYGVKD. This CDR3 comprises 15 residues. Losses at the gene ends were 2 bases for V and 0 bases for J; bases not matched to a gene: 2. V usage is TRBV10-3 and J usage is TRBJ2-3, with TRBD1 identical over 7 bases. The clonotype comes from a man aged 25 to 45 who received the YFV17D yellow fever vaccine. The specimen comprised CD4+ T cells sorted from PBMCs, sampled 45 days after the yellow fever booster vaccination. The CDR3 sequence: CAISEEQGSTDTQYF. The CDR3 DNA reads TGTGCCATCAGTGAGGAACAGGGGAGCACAGATACGCAGTATTTT.